Shown below are 9 T cell receptor delta chains from a single sample sequenced in a study of γδ T cells in repeated Plasmodium falciparum infection. TCRdb re-called the multiplex PCR reads via CATT. This sample carries roughly 86,000 delta-chain clones, roughly 1.4% of them seen once, and the ten largest clones take 7% to 9.5%. Gammadelta T cells were flow-sorted from PBMC into Vgamma9/Vdelta2+ and Vdelta2-negative populations for bulk analysis. Input material: gamma-delta T cells from blood. The source is a pool of human donors (malaria-infected and uninfected, not separated).

The sample holds a few counts of this clone. A far bigger clonotype differs at one base, so this is likely a read error. The same CDR3 is also encoded by other DNA sequences in this sample. CDR3 amino acids: CACDPRILLPPCTGGYIADKLIF. The CDR3, as DNA: TGTGCCTGTGATCCACGGATACTACTTCCTCCTTGTACTGGGGGATACATCGCCGATAAACTCATCTTT. The gene calls are TRDV2 and TRDJ1; 12 positions agree with TRDD3. In the absence of a J gene in TCRdb, the DNA was matched to germline to assign it here. Looked up from germline, CDR1 is GEAIGNYY and CDR2 is EKD. The CDR3 has 23 residues. The trim removed 4 bases at V and 3 bases at J, leaving 29 bases unmatched.

This clone was observed a handful of times. A much bigger clone sits one base away, suggesting this may be a read error. This specimen includes other DNA sequences encoding the same CDR3. V and J are TRDV1 and TRDJ2, with unresolved D. Trimming took 0 bases from V and 2 from J, leaving 4 bases between them. The germline gives CDR1 TSWWSYY, CDR2 QGS. This CDR3 has 14 residues. This CDR3 reads CALGELLLTAQLFF. CDR3 nucleotide sequence: TGTGCTCTTGGGGAACTCCTGTTGACAGCACAACTCTTCTTT.

This clone was detected only a few times. TCRdb shows a much larger clone's protein in place of this DNA's translation, and the two differ at residue 8, likely through a read error; the protein shown is translated from the DNA. The chain combines TRDV1 with TRDJ1, with D maybe TRDD3 (6 bases). Since TCRdb gives no J gene, matching the DNA to germline was used here to assign it. The CDR3 is made up of 22 amino acids. Germline values: CDR1 TSWWSYY, CDR2 QGS. V shed 7 bases and J shed 0 bases, with 36 bases lying between them. The CDR3 loop is CALVGLLWDWIPYPSYTDKLIF. DNA of the CDR3: TGTGCTCTTGTCGGCTTACTGTGGGACTGGATACCATACCCATCGTACACCGATAAACTCATCTTT.

A note on this clone: Since a far larger clone is one base different, this is likely a read error. The sample holds other DNA sequences that translate to the same CDR3. This chain joins TRDV2 and TRDJ1; the D is unclear. The J gene, left out of TCRdb, was set here by checking the DNA against germline. This CDR3 region has 16 residues. Germline CDR1 reads GEAIGNYY; CDR2 reads EKD. The CDR3 coding sequence is TGTGCCTGTGACACCTTGGTTGGCCCTCACACTGATAAACTCATCTTT. This codes for CACDTLVGPHTDKLIF.

The table lists this clone with a few counts. A far larger clone is just one base off, so this is likely a read error. At the DNA level, this CDR3 is encoded by other sequences in the same sample as well. The V call is TRDV2, the J call TRDJ1; maybe TRDD3 (6 bases). Matching the DNA to germline supplied the J gene, which TCRdb does not give. Trimming shortened V by 3 bases and J by 4 bases, and 41 bases separated the two germline ends. The V gene's germline CDR1 is GEAIGNYY and CDR2 EKD. The CDR3 has 23 residues. The CDR3: CACDPVKGPFPRTGRKEVDKLIF. CDR3 nucleotides: TGTGCCTGTGACCCCGTAAAAGGGCCATTCCCGCGTACTGGGCGGAAGGAGGTCGATAAACTCATCTTT.

This clone was picked up many times. It differs at one base from a far larger clone, so likely a read error. The sample has other DNA sequences that encode this CDR3 too. The J gene was not called, though the V gene is TRDV2. The CDR3 is 14 amino acids. CDR1 and CDR2 (germline): GEAIGNYY, EKD. The CDR3 is CACDGIVNTDKLIF. As DNA, the CDR3 is TGTGCCTGTGACGGAATAGTTAACACCGATAAACTCATCTTC.

Worth noting for this clone: The mismatch at residue 22 between this DNA's translation and the TCRdb protein of a much larger clone likely reflects a read error; the protein shown is translated from the DNA. For the V gene the call is TRDV1; the J gene has no call; TRDD3 reflects the table's D call only, with no check against the DNA. This CDR3 contains 24 residues. The germline V gene has CDR1 TSWWSYY and CDR2 QGS. The CDR3 DNA reads TGTGCTCTTGGGGTCGTACGCTCTTGGCTCCGGGTGGGGATAAGATTCTGGTACACCGATAAACCCATCTTT. It codes for CALGVVRSWLRVGIRFWYTDKPIF.

This clone was counted a few times. TCRdb records a much larger clone's protein for this DNA, with a difference at residue 18 that likely arises from a read error; the protein given is the translation of the DNA. The J gene was not called, though the V gene is TRDV2; the table names TRDD3, a call not compared with the DNA. The CDR3 length is 20 residues. Per the germline V gene, CDR1 is GEAIGNYY and CDR2 is EKD. In DNA, the CDR3 is TGTGCCTGTGACTCCTGGGGGTCGCAAGAAAGCTCCTGGGACACCCGACAGACGTTTTTC. It yields the protein CACDSWGSQESSWDTRQTFF.

A few counts support this clone. This sequence is one base from a far larger clone and is likely a read error. The same CDR3 arises from other DNA sequences in this sample as well. V and J are TRDV1 and TRDJ1; 7 bases line up with TRDD2. TCRdb records no J gene; here it was assigned by comparing the DNA to germline. CDR1 is TSWWSYY, CDR2 QGS, per germline. V shed 4 bases and J 0 bases; nucleotides not matched to a gene: 8. CDR3 size: 16 residues. DNA of the CDR3: TGTGCTCTTGGGGGCCTTCCTTGGTTCTACACCGATAAACTCATCTTT. Protein product: CALGGLPWFYTDKLIF.